This T cell receptor beta chain was identified in a study of regulatory T cells in long-lasting Graves disease. Study-wide points: Graves' patients with persistent disease showed TCR diversity lower than patients newly diagnosed.

Regarding time point: newly diagnosed GD, antithyroid drugs for less than 3 months. Making the TCR library involved RNA that had been extracted from PBMCs. In Xi'an, China, an endocrinology department was the source of patients. This clonotype has more than one count but fewer than ten. The antigen remains undetermined. iRepertoire HTBI primers and Arm-PCR of CDR3 regions built TCR beta libraries. TCRdb reanalysed the multiplex PCR reads using MiXCR and keeps one entry per CDR3 protein. The sample shows hundreds of thousands of distinct CDR3 sequences, 16% of them seen only once. Trimming cost V 0 bases and J 5 bases, with 7 bases left between them. This CDR3 is 13 amino acids long. Germline V gene lookup returns CDR1 LNHNV and CDR2 YYDKDF (reference sequence). These same records also appear under a second study, on T cells in Graves' hyperthyroidism and ophthalmopathy. From that paper: The study based diagnoses on clinical symptoms, serum thyroxine and TRAb, thyroid ultrasound and orbital computed tomography.

The TCR comes from a woman between 25 and 40 years old with Graves disease. This sequence joins TRBV15 and TRBJ2-5; D ambiguous. Here the sequenced sample was peripheral blood mononuclear cells (PBMCs), taken at new diagnosis, from a patient treated with antithyroid drugs. The CDR3 loop is CATSRDVTETQYF. The CDR3 DNA follows: TGTGCCACCAGCAGAGATGTCACGGAGACCCAGTACTTC.